The following is a TCR beta chain sequence with its context. In contrast to the negatively isolated CD8+ and CD4+ T cells, TEMRA cells were FACS-enriched. This CDR3 is built from 17 residues. The V gene lost 3 bases and the J gene lost 0 bases, with 17 bases spanning the gap. CDR1 and CDR2 (germline): KGHSH, LQKENI. The data belong to a study of CD8 T cells in Susac syndrome. Random hexamers primed reverse transcription of about 0.45 to 1 ug RNA. Each CDR3 protein gets one entry after TCRdb re-called the immunoSEQ multiplex PCR reads with MiXCR. The data contain more than 250,000 distinct CDR3 sequences, just over 90% of them singletons.

The chain has TRBV18 and TRBJ1-1, with D uncertain. This clonotype was sampled from a human donor with multiple sclerosis. The sample comprised CD4+ T cells from PBMCs. The CDR3 region is CASSPPMGPGMNTEAFF. The CDR3 coding sequence is TGTGCCAGCTCACCTCCGATGGGTCCAGGCATGAACACTGAAGCTTTCTTT.